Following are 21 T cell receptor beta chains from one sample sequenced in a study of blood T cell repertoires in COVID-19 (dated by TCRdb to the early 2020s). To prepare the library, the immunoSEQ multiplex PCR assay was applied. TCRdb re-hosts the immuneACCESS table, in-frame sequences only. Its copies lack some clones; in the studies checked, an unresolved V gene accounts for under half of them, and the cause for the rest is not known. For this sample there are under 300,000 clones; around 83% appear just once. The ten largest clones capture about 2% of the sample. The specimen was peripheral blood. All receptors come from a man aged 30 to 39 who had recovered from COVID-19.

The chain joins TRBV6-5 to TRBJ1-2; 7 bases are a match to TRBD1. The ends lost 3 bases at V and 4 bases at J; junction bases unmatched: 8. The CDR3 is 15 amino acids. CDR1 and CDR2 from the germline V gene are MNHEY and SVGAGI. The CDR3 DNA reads TGTGCCAGCAGTTATAGGCCGGAGGGGGCCTATGGCTACACCTTC. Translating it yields CASSYRPEGAYGYTF.

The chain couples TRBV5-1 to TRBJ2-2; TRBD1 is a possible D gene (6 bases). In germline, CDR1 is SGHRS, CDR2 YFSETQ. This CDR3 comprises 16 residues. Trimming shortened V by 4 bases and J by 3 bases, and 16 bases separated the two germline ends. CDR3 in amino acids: CASSPNGQSDTGELFF. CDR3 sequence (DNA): TGCGCCAGCAGCCCGAACGGACAGTCGGACACCGGGGAGCTGTTTTTT.

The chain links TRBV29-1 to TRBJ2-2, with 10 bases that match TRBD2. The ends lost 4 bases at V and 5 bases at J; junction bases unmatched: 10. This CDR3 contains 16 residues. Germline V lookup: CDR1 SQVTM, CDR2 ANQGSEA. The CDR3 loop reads CSVVILAGRNTGELFF. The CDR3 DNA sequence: TGCAGCGTTGTGATACTAGCGGGGCGGAATACCGGGGAGCTGTTTTTT.

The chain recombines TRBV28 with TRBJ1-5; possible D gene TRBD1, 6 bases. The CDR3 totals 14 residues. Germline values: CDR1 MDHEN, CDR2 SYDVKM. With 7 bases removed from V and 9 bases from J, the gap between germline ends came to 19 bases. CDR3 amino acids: CASTQSWETGPQHF. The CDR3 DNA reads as TGTGCCAGCACTCAAAGCTGGGAGACAGGGCCCCAGCATTTT.

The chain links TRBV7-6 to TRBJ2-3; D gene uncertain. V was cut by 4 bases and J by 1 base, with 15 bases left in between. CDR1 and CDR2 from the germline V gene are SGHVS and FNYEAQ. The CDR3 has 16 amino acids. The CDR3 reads CASSSHRDRGTDTQYF. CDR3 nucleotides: TGTGCCAGCAGCTCCCACCGCGATCGGGGCACAGATACGCAGTATTTT.

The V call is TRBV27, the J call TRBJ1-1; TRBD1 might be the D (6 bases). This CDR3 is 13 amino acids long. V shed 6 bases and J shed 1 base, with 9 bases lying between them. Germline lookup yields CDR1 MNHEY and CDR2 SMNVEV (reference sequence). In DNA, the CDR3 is TGTGCCAGCAGGGGACACTCGAACACTGAAGCTTTCTTT. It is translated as CASRGHSNTEAFF.

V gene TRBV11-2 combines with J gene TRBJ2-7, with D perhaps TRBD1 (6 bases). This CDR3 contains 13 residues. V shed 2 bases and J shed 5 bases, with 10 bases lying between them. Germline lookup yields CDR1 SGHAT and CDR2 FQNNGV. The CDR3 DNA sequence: TGTGCCAGCAGCTTATTTCAGGGGAACGAGCAGTACTTC. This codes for CASSLFQGNEQYF.

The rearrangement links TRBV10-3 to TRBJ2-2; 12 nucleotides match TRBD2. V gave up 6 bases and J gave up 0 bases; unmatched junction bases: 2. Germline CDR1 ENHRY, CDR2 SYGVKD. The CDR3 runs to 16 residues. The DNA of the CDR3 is TGTGCCATCAGGACTAGCGGGGGAACGAACACCGGGGAGCTGTTTTTT. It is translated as CAIRTSGGTNTGELFF.

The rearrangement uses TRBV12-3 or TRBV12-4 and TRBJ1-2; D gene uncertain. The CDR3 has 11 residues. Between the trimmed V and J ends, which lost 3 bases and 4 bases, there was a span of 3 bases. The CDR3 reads CASSLSYGYTF. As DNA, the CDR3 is TGTGCCAGCAGTTTGAGCTATGGCTACACCTTC.

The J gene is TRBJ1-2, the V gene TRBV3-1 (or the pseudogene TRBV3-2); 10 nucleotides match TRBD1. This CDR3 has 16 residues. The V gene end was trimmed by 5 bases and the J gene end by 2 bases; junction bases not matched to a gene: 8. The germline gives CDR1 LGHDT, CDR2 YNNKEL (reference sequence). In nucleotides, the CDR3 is TGTGCCAGCAGCTTGACAGGGGGCGCTTCGAACTATGGCTACACCTTC. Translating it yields CASSLTGGASNYGYTF.

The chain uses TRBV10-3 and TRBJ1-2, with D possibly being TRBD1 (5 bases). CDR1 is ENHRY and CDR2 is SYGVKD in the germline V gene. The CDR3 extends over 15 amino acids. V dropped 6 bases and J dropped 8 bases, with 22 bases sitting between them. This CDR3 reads CAISDHLQGSRGYTF. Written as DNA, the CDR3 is TGTGCCATCAGCGACCACCTCCAGGGATCGAGGGGCTACACCTTC.

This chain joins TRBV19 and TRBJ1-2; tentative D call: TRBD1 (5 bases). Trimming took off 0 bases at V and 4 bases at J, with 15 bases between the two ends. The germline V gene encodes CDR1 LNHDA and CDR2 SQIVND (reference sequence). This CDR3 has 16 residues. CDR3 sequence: CASSIDLQGPSYGYTF. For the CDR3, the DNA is TGTGCCAGTAGTATAGATCTTCAGGGTCCTTCCTATGGCTACACCTTC.

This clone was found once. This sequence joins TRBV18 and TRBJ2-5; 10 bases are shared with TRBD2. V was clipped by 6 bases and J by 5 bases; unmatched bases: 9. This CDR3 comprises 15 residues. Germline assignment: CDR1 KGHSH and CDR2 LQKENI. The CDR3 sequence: CASSPGTSVGETQYF. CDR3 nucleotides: TGTGCCAGCTCCCCGGGGACTAGCGTTGGGGAGACCCAGTACTTC.

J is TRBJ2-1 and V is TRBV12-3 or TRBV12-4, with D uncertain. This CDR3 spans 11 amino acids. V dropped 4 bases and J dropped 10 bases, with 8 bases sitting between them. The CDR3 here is CASSSLLEQFF. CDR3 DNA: TGTGCCAGCAGTTCCCTTTTAGAGCAGTTCTTC.

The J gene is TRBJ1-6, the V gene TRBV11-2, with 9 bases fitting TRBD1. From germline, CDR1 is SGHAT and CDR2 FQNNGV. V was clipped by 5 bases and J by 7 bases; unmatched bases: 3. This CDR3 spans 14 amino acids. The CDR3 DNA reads TGTGCCAGCAGCCGAGGACAGGGGAATTCACCCCTCCACTTT. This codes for CASSRGQGNSPLHF.

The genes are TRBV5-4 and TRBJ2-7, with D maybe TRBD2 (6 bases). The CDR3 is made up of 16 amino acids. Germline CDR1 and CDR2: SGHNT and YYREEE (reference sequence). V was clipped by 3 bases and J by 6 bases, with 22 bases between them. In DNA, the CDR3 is TGTGCCAGCAGCTCTTCAATACCGGGACTCAAAGGCGAGCAGTACTTC. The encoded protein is CASSSSIPGLKGEQYF.

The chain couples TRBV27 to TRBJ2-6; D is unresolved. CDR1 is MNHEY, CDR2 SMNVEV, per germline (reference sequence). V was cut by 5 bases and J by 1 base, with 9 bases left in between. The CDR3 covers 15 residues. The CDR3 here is CASSHPRSGANVLTF. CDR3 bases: TGTGCCAGCAGTCATCCGAGGTCTGGGGCCAACGTCCTGACTTTC.

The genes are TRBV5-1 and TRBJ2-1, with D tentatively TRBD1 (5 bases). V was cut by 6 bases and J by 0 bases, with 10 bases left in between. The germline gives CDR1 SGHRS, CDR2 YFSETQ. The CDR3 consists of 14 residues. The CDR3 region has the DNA TGCGCCAGCAACGTCAGGGACTCCTACAATGAGCAGTTCTTC. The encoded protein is CASNVRDSYNEQFF.

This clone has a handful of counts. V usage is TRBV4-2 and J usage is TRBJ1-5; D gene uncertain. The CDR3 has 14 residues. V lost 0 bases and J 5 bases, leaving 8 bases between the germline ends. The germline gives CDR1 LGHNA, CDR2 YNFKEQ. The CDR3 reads CASSQDASYQPQHF. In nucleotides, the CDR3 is TGTGCCAGCAGCCAAGATGCGAGTTATCAGCCCCAGCATTTT.

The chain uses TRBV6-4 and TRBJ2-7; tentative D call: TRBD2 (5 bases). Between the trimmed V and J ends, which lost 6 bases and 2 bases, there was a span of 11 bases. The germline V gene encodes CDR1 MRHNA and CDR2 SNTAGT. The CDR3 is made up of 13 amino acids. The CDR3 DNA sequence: TGTGCCAGCAGGTCGGGATCAACCTACGAGCAGTACGTC. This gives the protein CASRSGSTYEQYV.

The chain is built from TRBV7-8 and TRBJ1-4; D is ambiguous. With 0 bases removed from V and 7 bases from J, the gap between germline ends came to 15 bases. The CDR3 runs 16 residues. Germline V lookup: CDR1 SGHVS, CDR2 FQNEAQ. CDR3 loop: CASSLAAHISSEKLFF. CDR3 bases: TGTGCCAGCAGCTTAGCGGCCCATATTTCTTCTGAAAAACTGTTTTTT.